This T cell receptor (beta chain) was identified in a study of OX40 agonist ivuxolimab in advanced cancers. Across the whole study: An anti-OX40 (CD134) antibody with agonistic activity, ivuxolimab, was administered to patients. The dose-escalation cohort was roughly 83% male, with a mean age of approximately 62 years, ranging roughly 23 to 79.

Losses at the gene ends were 6 bases for V and 0 bases for J; bases not matched to a gene: 0. Germline V lookup: CDR1 MDHEN, CDR2 SYDVKM. The CDR3 consists of 13 residues. Using immunoSEQ multiplex PCR, the repertoire was profiled, and TCRdb retains in-frame clones only, with some absent. The sample lists roughly 56,000 clones, 80% to 90% occurring once. This clone was seen once. This TCR derives from an adult with an advanced solid tumor such as melanoma, head and neck, liver or kidney cancer. The material sequenced was CD4+ or CD8+ T cells sorted from blood, taken in a trial of the OX40 agonist ivuxolimab. This chain joins TRBV28 and TRBJ2-3, with TRBD1 matching over 7 bases. This CDR3 reads CASRTGSTDTQYF. The CDR3 DNA follows: TGTGCCAGCAGGACAGGGAGCACAGATACGCAGTATTTT.